These 7 T cell receptor beta chains share one sample of origin, sequenced in a study of T cell responses to AZD1222 COVID-19 vaccine. Clones were read by immunoSEQ multiplex PCR, and TCRdb kept only the in-frame ones, dropping some. The data show 150,000 or so clones, more than 75% seen once. Sample: peripheral blood, taken on day 0 of AZD1222 vaccination. These receptors were collected from an adult in good health.

J is TRBJ2-7 and V is TRBV2; tentative D call: TRBD1 (6 bases). The CDR3 has 12 amino acids. The V and J ends lost 7 bases and 6 bases respectively, with 13 bases between them. Germline lookup yields CDR1 SNHLY and CDR2 FYNNEI. Here the CDR3 DNA reads TGTGCCAGCACCTACAGGGAACCCGAGCAGTACTTC. The encoded protein is CASTYREPEQYF. The full variable domain, in which reference TRBV2 and TRBJ2-7 provide the parts outside the CDR3, is EPEVTQTPSHQVTQMGQEVILRCVPISNHLYFYWYRQILGQKVEFLVSFYNNEISEKSEIFDDQFSVERPDGSNFTLKIRSTKLEDSAMYFCASTYREPEQYFGPGTRLTVT.

The J gene is TRBJ1-1, the V gene TRBV2; 7 nucleotides align to TRBD1. Trimming took 2 bases from V and 4 from J; bases not matched to a gene: 4. The CDR3 consists of 14 residues. CDR1 and CDR2 (germline): SNHLY, FYNNEI. CDR3 DNA sequence: TGTGCCAGCAGTGAACAGGGGGGAGTCACTGAAGCTTTCTTT. This sequence encodes CASSEQGGVTEAFF.

This sequence joins TRBV27 and TRBJ2-1; 10 nucleotides match TRBD2. The CDR3 runs to 17 residues. Germline-derived CDR1 and CDR2 are MNHEY and SMNVEV (reference sequence). V dropped 5 bases and J dropped 6; count of bases not matched to a gene: 13. This CDR3 reads CASSPLRVAGGGNEQFF. The CDR3, as DNA: TGTGCCAGCAGTCCCCTGAGGGTAGCGGGGGGAGGCAATGAGCAGTTCTTC.

The DNA for the CDR3 is TGTGCCAGCAGCTCCCCTACTAGCGGGGGCACAGATACGCAGTATTTT. This encodes CASSSPTSGGTDTQYF. V is TRBV6-2 or TRBV6-3 and J is TRBJ2-3; TRBD2 aligns across 10 bases. CDR1 MNHEY and CDR2 SVGEGT come from the germline V gene. J gave up 1 base and V 6 bases, and 7 bases lay outside the gene matches. The CDR3 is made up of 16 amino acids.

The gene calls are TRBV7-2 and TRBJ2-7; D unclear. The CDR3 contains 11 residues. V was trimmed by 5 bases and J by 1 base, leaving 3 bases between them. Per the germline V gene, CDR1 is SGHTA and CDR2 is FQGNSA. The CDR3 protein is CASSASYEQYF. The CDR3 region has the DNA TGTGCCAGCAGCGCTTCCTACGAGCAGTACTTC.

This chain connects TRBV4-2 to TRBJ1-3, with TRBD1 as a possible D gene (5 bases). Trimming cost V 0 bases and J 2 bases, with 8 bases left between them. The CDR3 sequence is 15 residues long. Germline values: CDR1 LGHNA, CDR2 YNFKEQ. The CDR3 DNA sequence: TGTGCCAGCAGCCAAGAAGGGGTAACTGGAAACACCATATATTTT. This gives the protein CASSQEGVTGNTIYF.

This sequence joins TRBV4-1 and TRBJ1-6, with D maybe TRBD1 (5 bases). This CDR3 region has 15 residues. The V end was cut by 1 base, the J end by 4 bases, with 8 bases between. Per the germline V gene, CDR1 is MGHRA and CDR2 is YSYEKL. For the CDR3, the DNA is TGCGCCAGCAGCCAAGGCAGGGAGTATAATTCACCCCTCCACTTT. This translates into CASSQGREYNSPLHF.